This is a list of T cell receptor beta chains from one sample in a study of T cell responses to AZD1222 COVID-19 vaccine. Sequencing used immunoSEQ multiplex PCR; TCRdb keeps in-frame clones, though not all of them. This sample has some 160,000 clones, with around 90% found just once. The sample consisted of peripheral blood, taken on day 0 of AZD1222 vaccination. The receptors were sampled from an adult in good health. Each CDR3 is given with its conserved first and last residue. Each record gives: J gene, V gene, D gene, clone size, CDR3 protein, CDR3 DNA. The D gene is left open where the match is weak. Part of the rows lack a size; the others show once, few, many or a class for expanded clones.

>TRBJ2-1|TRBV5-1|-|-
CASSSAGSGFHEQFF
TGCGCCAGCAGCTCCGCAGGGAGCGGGTTCCATGAGCAGTTCTTC
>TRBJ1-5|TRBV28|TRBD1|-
CASSADRVGQPQHF
TGTGCCAGCAGTGCTGACAGGGTGGGGCAGCCCCAGCATTTT
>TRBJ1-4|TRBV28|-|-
CASSSGEKLFF
TGTGCCAGCAGTTCCGGTGAAAAACTGTTTTTT
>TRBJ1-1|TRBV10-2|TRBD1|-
CASSEWDRGVWNTEAFF
TGCGCCAGCAGTGAGTGGGACAGGGGGGTATGGAACACTGAAGCTTTCTTT
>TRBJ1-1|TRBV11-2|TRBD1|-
CASSSPSRQGRGTEAFF
TGTGCCAGCAGCTCACCATCCCGACAGGGGAGAGGGACTGAAGCTTTCTTT
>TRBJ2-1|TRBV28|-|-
CASSLQGSNEQFF
TGTGCCAGCAGTTTACAGGGGAGCAATGAGCAGTTCTTC
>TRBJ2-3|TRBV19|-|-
CASSIGRTSTDTQYF
TGTGCCAGTAGTATCGGTCGCACTAGCACAGATACGCAGTATTTT
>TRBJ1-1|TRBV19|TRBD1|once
CASSIPGGSTEAFF
TGTGCCAGTAGTATTCCAGGGGGCTCCACTGAAGCTTTCTTT
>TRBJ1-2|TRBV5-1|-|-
CASSLGETAYGYTF
TGCGCCAGCAGCTTGGGAGAGACGGCCTATGGCTACACCTTC
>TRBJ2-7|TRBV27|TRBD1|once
CASSPRGPYEQYF
TGTGCCAGCAGTCCCAGGGGGCCCTACGAGCAGTACTTC
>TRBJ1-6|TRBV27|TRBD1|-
CASKRSDRDNSPLHF
TGTGCCAGCAAGCGATCCGACAGGGATAATTCACCCCTCCACTTT
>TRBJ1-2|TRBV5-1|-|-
CASSLDRGLNGYTF
TGCGCCAGCAGCTTGGACCGCGGGTTGAATGGCTACACCTTC
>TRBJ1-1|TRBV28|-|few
CASSFVDTEAFF
TGTGCCAGCAGTTTCGTCGACACTGAAGCTTTCTTT
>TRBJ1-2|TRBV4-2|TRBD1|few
CASSQEDRAFDGYTF
TGTGCCAGCAGCCAAGAGGACAGGGCTTTTGATGGCTACACCTTC
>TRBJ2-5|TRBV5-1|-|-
CASSFGTFQETQYF
TGCGCCAGCAGCTTCGGGACTTTCCAAGAGACCCAGTACTTC
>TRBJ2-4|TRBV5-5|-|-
CASARDGARGIDIQYF
TGTGCCAGCGCCCGGGACGGGGCCAGGGGTATCGACATTCAGTACTTC
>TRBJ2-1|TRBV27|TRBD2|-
CASSRLLADGNEQFF
TGTGCCAGCAGTCGCCTCCTAGCGGATGGCAATGAGCAGTTCTTC
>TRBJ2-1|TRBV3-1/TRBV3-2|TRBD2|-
CASSRIIAGPFNEQFF
TGTGCCAGCAGCCGAATTATAGCGGGACCATTCAATGAGCAGTTCTTC
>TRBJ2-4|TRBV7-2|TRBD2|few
CASSPGGTSSLKNIQYF
TGTGCCAGCAGCCCCGGGGGGACTAGCAGTTTGAAAAACATTCAGTACTTC
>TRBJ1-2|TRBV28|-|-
CASSPSTIIVSIRGYTF
TGTGCCAGCAGCCCTAGTACTATTATCGTGAGCATTCGAGGCTACACCTTC
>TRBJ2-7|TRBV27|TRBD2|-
CASSLSGSGFEQYF
TGTGCCAGCAGTTTGAGCGGGAGTGGGTTCGAGCAGTACTTC
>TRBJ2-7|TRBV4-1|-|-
CASSQVGQWYYEQYF
TGCGCCAGCAGCCAAGTGGGTCAGTGGTACTACGAGCAGTACTTC
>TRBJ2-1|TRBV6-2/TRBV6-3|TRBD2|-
CASSRGLAGGRDEQFF
TGTGCCAGCAGCCGAGGACTAGCGGGAGGGAGGGATGAGCAGTTCTTC
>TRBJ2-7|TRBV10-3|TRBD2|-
CAISERLAGGIGDEQYF
TGTGCCATCAGTGAGCGACTAGCGGGGGGAATAGGTGACGAGCAGTACTTC
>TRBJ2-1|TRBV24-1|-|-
CATSDPDLNEQFF
TGTGCCACCAGTGACCCGGACCTGAATGAGCAGTTCTTC
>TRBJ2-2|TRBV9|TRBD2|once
CASSVVSSGTGELFF
TGTGCCAGCAGCGTAGTCTCTAGCGGCACCGGGGAGCTGTTTTTT
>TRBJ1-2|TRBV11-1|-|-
CASSLGAVYGYTF
TGTGCCAGCAGCTTAGGGGCAGTCTATGGCTACACCTTC
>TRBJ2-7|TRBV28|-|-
CASYSDTRPYEQYF
TGTGCCAGCTATTCGGACACCCGACCCTACGAGCAGTACTTC
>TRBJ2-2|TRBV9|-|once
CASSVVSNTGELFF
TGTGCCAGCAGCGTAGTCAGCAATACCGGGGAGCTGTTTTTT
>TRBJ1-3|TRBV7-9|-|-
CASSLGTGLEGKAGNTIYF
TGTGCCAGCAGCTTAGGAACGGGACTAGAGGGAAAGGCCGGAAACACCATATATTTT
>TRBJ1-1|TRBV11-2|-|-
CASSSPRASSTEAFF
TGTGCCAGCAGCTCCCCTAGGGCCTCTTCCACTGAAGCTTTCTTT
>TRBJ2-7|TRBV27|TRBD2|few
CASSLLAGLSYEQYF
TGTGCCAGCAGCCTTCTAGCGGGGCTCTCCTACGAGCAGTACTTC
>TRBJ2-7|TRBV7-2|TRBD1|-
CASSLAGQGREQYF
TGTGCCAGCAGCTTAGCGGGACAGGGCCGGGAGCAGTACTTC
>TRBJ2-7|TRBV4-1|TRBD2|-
CASSQPTSGSYEQYF
TGCGCCAGCAGCCAACCGACTAGCGGGAGTTACGAGCAGTACTTC
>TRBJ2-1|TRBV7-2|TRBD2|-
CASSSSGRAPYNEQFF
TGTGCCAGCAGCTCTAGCGGGAGGGCCCCCTACAATGAGCAGTTCTTC
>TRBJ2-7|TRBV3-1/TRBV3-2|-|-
CASSHQGGIPPEQYF
TGTGCCAGCAGCCACCAAGGGGGGATCCCGCCCGAGCAGTACTTC
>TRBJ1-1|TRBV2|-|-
CASRTQQPNTEAFF
TGTGCCAGCAGGACTCAACAGCCTAACACTGAAGCTTTCTTT
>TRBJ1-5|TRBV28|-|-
CASAPRDGGHQPQHF
TGTGCCAGCGCACCCCGGGACGGAGGGCATCAGCCCCAGCATTTT
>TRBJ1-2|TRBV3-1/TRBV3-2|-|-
CASSQVHGISGYTF
TGTGCCAGCAGCCAAGTCCACGGAATATCGGGCTACACCTTC
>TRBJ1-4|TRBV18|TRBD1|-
CASSPQRRTGSEKLFF
TGTGCCAGCTCACCGCAACGAAGGACAGGGAGTGAAAAACTGTTTTTT
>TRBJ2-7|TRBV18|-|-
CASSPTLYEQYF
TGTGCCAGCTCACCGACTCTCTACGAGCAGTACTTC
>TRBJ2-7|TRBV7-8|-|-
CASSLAQGRVSEQYF
TGTGCCAGCAGCTTAGCCCAGGGAAGGGTCTCCGAGCAGTACTTC
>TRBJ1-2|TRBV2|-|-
CASSIGGPMGYTF
TGTGCCAGCAGTATCGGAGGACCTATGGGCTACACCTTC
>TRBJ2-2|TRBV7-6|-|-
CASSSWVVRGKTGTGELFF
TGTGCCAGCAGCTCCTGGGTGGTACGCGGGAAAACGGGAACCGGGGAGCTGTTTTTT
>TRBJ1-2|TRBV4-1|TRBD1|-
CASSQDGQGELGYTF
TGCGCCAGCAGCCAAGACGGACAGGGAGAACTTGGCTACACCTTC
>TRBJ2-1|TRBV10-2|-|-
CASAGSSYNEQFF
TGCGCCAGCGCGGGGAGCTCCTACAATGAGCAGTTCTTC
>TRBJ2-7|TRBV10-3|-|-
CAISGLSTEQYF
TGTGCCATCAGCGGACTCTCTACCGAGCAGTACTTC
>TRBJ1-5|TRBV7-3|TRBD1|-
CASSPDRDQPQHF
TGTGCCAGCAGCCCTGACAGGGACCAGCCCCAGCATTTT
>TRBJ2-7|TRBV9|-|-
CASSVGPIYEQYF
TGTGCCAGCAGCGTAGGACCTATCTACGAGCAGTACTTC
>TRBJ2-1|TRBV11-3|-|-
CATRSGGQDLQSSYNEQFF
TGTGCCACCCGGTCCGGCGGGCAAGATCTCCAGAGCTCCTACAATGAGCAGTTCTTC